These 21 T cell receptor beta chains were sequenced from one sample in a study of T cells in women clearing cervical HPV infection. The protocol was immunoSEQ multiplex PCR, while the TCRdb copy is restricted to in-frame clones and leaves out a portion. The table lists under 45,000 clones, with less than 8% in the top ten. Material for sequencing was blood buffy coat. Receptor source: a woman between 18 and 70 years old with a cervical HPV16 infection that either progressed to CIN3+ or cleared (not recorded which).

Turning to this clone: The read terminates 3 residues ahead of where the CDR3 ends, so the germline J gene completes it. The rearrangement joins TRBV5-3 to TRBJ2-2, with a possible D match to TRBD2 (5 bases). Being an ORF, TRBV5-3 has a function that is uncertain. Trimming pared 4 bases from V and 6 bases from J, leaving 16 bases between. The CDR3 is 15 amino acids. Partial CDR3 DNA: TGTGCCAGAAGCCAGAGAGGGCTCTCGGCCGGGGAG. Translated, it gives CARSQRGLSAGE. The whole CDR3 sequence is CARSQRGLSAGELFF.

With regard to this clone: The read ends 3 residues early relative to the CDR3; the germline J gene fills the gap. The genes are TRBV5-1 and TRBJ2-2; D is uncertain. Between the trimmed V and J ends, which lost 0 bases and 4 bases, there was a span of 13 bases. Germline V gene data show CDR1 as SGHRS and CDR2 as YFSETQ. CDR3 length equals 16 residues. CDR3 DNA, as far as it was read: TGCGCCAGCAGCTTGGAGGGTGTCAGGAGCACCGGGGAG. Its protein is CASSLEGVRSTGE. The complete CDR3 reads CASSLEGVRSTGELFF. Full variable domain (outside the CDR3, taken from reference TRBV5-1 and TRBJ2-2): KAGVTQTPRYLIKTRGQQVTLSCSPISGHRSVSWYQQTPGQGLQFLFEYFSETQRNKGNFPGRFSGRQFSNSRSEMNVSTLELGDSALYLCASSLEGVRSTGELFFGEGSRLTVL.

Here the CDR3 reads CASSGLRQSARSEQFF. CDR3 bases read: TGTGCCAGCAGTGGCTTGCGGCAGAGCGCTAGGTCTGAG. V usage is TRBV6-1 and J usage is TRBJ2-1, with D uncertain. The read gets to within 3 residues of the CDR3 end, and the germline J gene fills in the rest. The CDR3 runs 16 residues. V lost 4 bases to trimming and J lost 9 bases, with 22 bases between them. Germline CDR1 MNHNS, CDR2 SASEGT.

To note about this clone: The read halts 3 residues ahead of the CDR3 end, with the missing end drawn from the germline J gene. The chain carries TRBV7-9 and TRBJ1-6; unclear D gene. Germline V gene sequence: CDR1 SEHNR, CDR2 FQNEAQ (reference sequence). CDR3 length: 13 amino acids. CDR3 DNA, as far as it was read: TGTGCCAGCAGCCTCCCGGGTGGAGTTCCC. Translation: CASSLPGGVP. The complete CDR3 reads CASSLPGGVPLHF.

On this clone itself: The read halts 3 residues ahead of the CDR3 end, with the missing end drawn from the germline J gene. The V and J genes are TRBV6-1 and TRBJ2-1, with 7 bases identical to TRBD2. There are 14 residues in the CDR3. J was trimmed by 8 bases and V by 3 bases; bases with no gene match: 7. Germline loops: CDR1 MNHNS, CDR2 SASEGT. CDR3 bases read: TGTGCCAGCAGTGAGCGGCGGGAGATCCATGAG. Its translation is CASSERREIHE. The whole CDR3 protein is CASSERREIHEQFF.

A remark on this clone: Sequencing ends 3 residues short of the CDR3 end; the germline J gene provides the rest. The J gene is TRBJ2-4, the V gene TRBV6-2 or TRBV6-3; D may be TRBD2 (7 bases). The CDR3 length is 15 residues. Germline CDR1 and CDR2: MNHEY and SVGEGT. V was trimmed by 4 bases and J by 6 bases, leaving 16 bases between them. CDR3 bases read: TGTGCCAGCAGTTGGAGGGGGGGGCGGGGAAACATT. Residues: CASSWRGGRGNI. The entire CDR3 is CASSWRGGRGNIQYF.

To note about this clone: Read sequence stops 3 residues before the CDR3 end, and the germline J gene provides the missing end. This sequence joins TRBV7-2 and TRBJ2-7; D remains unclear. Germline CDR1 is SGHTA and CDR2 is FQGNSA. Trimming stripped 4 bases from V and 2 bases from J, with 12 bases between. This CDR3 is 14 amino acids long. The CDR3 loop is CASSSPIRTYEQYF. The CDR3 DNA, read in part, is TGTGCCAGCAGCTCCCCCATCAGAACCTACGAG.

In the case of this clone: The read ends 3 residues early relative to the CDR3; the germline J gene fills the gap. The same CDR3 arises from other DNA sequences in this sample as well. The V call is TRBV11-2, the J call TRBJ2-5; TRBD2 aligns across 7 bases. Germline CDR1 SGHAT, CDR2 FQNNGV. With V trimmed by 5 bases and J by 4 bases, 10 bases remained unmatched. The CDR3 is 15 amino acids. Here the CDR3 reads CASSGEVASGETQYF. CDR3 bases read: TGTGCCAGCAGCGGAGAGGTGGCTAGCGGAGAGACC.

Regarding this clone: The CDR3 is cut off 3 residues early in the read; its end comes from the germline J gene. The chain joins TRBV5-6 to TRBJ2-1; tentatively, D is TRBD2 (6 bases). CDR1 and CDR2 (germline): SGHDT, YYEEEE. CDR3 length equals 15 residues. V was cut by 5 bases and J by 2 bases, with 14 bases left in between. CDR3 sequence reads: CASSHQRAPYNEQFF. The CDR3 bases that were read are TGTGCCAGCAGTCACCAGCGGGCCCCCTACAATGAG. The full variable domain, in which reference TRBV5-6 and TRBJ2-1 provide the parts outside the CDR3, is DAGVTQSPTHLIKTRGQQVTLRCSPKSGHDTVSWYQQALGQGPQFIFQYYEEEERQRGNFPDRFSGHQFPNYSSELNVNALLLGDSALYLCASSHQRAPYNEQFFGPGTRLTVL.

As to this clone: The read is 3 residues too short to cover the CDR3 end, so that end is filled in from the germline J gene. The rearrangement uses TRBV20-1 and TRBJ1-6; D is possibly TRBD1 (6 bases). The germline V gene has CDR1 DFQATT and CDR2 SNEGSKA (reference sequence). V was cut by 4 bases and J by 7 bases, with 14 bases left in between. This CDR3 comprises 14 residues. Here the CDR3 reads CSATPIQGNSPLHF. Partial CDR3 DNA: TGCAGTGCTACCCCTATTCAGGGGAATTCACCC.

The sequenced part of the CDR3 DNA is TGTGCCAGCAGCCCTTCCCGTCTCCAGTCCTCTGGAAACACC. Amino acids: CASSPSRLQSSGNT. The CDR3 in its entirety is CASSPSRLQSSGNTIYF. The gene calls are TRBV4-2 and TRBJ1-3; D ambiguous. The read terminates 3 residues before the CDR3 end, so the remaining end is supplied by the germline J gene. CDR3 size: 17 residues. Germline V gene sequence: CDR1 LGHNA, CDR2 YNFKEQ. V lost 4 bases and J lost 0, with 16 bases in between.

Notes on this clone: Read coverage stops 3 residues before the CDR3 terminus; the germline J gene supplies the remainder. The chain combines TRBV2 with TRBJ2-7, with 8 bases lining up with TRBD2. With V trimmed by 7 bases and J by 6 bases, 8 bases remained unmatched. Germline CDR1 reads SNHLY; CDR2 reads FYNNEI. The CDR3 sequence is 13 residues long. The CDR3 spells CASTDSRGGEQYF. The sequenced CDR3 bases are TGTGCCAGCACCGACAGTCGGGGGGGCGAG.

On this clone itself: The CDR3 end is not reached by the read, which stops 3 residues before it; the germline J gene fills it in. The chain has TRBV28 and TRBJ2-3; unclear D gene. Trimming removed 3 bases from V and 8 bases from J, with 12 bases in between. The CDR3 is 13 residues long. Germline V gives CDR1 MDHEN, CDR2 SYDVKM. CDR3 sequence: CASSFSSASTQYF. Incomplete CDR3 DNA: TGTGCCAGCAGTTTTTCGAGCGCCAGTACG.

Remarks on this clone: The read falls 3 residues short of the CDR3 end, and the missing part is taken from the germline J gene. The V call is TRBV20-1, the J call TRBJ2-3; tentatively, D is TRBD2 (6 bases). V shed 4 bases and J shed 2 bases, with 16 bases lying between them. This CDR3 spans 15 amino acids. CDR1 is DFQATT, CDR2 SNEGSKA, per germline (reference sequence). Here the CDR3 reads CSAIPRRGATDTQYF. Partial CDR3 DNA: TGCAGTGCTATCCCCAGGCGGGGCGCCACAGATACG.

Worth noting for this clone: The missing CDR3 end, 3 residues past where the read stops, is filled in from the germline J gene. This chain connects TRBV11-3 to TRBJ2-2, with 8 bases lining up with TRBD1. There are 12 residues in the CDR3. CDR1 and CDR2 from the germline V gene are SGHNT and YENEEA. The CDR3 spells CASSYDGTGLFF. The covered CDR3 bases are TGTGCCAGCAGCTATGACGGGACAGGG.

Remarks on this clone: With the read ending 3 residues before the CDR3 end, the germline J gene is used to fill in that end. The rearrangement links TRBV7-3 to TRBJ2-3; D call uncertain. This CDR3 is built from 13 residues. The germline V and J ends were trimmed by 6 bases and 0 bases, with 7 bases remaining between them. The germline V gene encodes CDR1 SGHTA and CDR2 FQGTGA. CDR3 region: CASRASSTDTQYF. The part of the CDR3 DNA that was read is TGTGCCAGCAGAGCTAGTAGCACAGATACG.

Comments on this clone: The CDR3 end falls 3 residues outside the read, so it is completed with the germline J gene. The chain combines TRBV28 with TRBJ1-1; 7 bases are a match to TRBD1. CDR1 MDHEN and CDR2 SYDVKM come from the germline V gene. V shed 9 bases, J shed 3 bases, and the junction held 7 bases outside the gene matches. The CDR3 runs to 13 residues. The part of the CDR3 DNA that was read is TGTGCCAGTCAAACAGGGGCTTACACTGAA. It codes for CASQTGAYTE. In full, the CDR3 is CASQTGAYTEAFF.

Comment on this clone: The read terminates 3 residues before the CDR3 end, so the remaining end is supplied by the germline J gene. The J gene is TRBJ2-7, the V gene TRBV6-1; TRBD1 aligns across 7 bases. V lost 4 bases and J lost 1; bases outside the gene matches: 4. The CDR3 is made up of 14 amino acids. The V gene's germline CDR1 is MNHNS and CDR2 SASEGT. The CDR3 bases that were read are TGTGCCAGCAGTGCGGACAGGCCGTCCTACGAG. The encoded protein is CASSADRPSYE. The whole CDR3 is CASSADRPSYEQYF.

According to its frequency, this clone is medium-sized. The DNA ends 3 residues before the CDR3 does, and the rest of the CDR3 is filled in from the germline J gene. The genes are TRBV19 and TRBJ1-4; D may be TRBD1 (6 bases). This CDR3 has 14 residues. Germline V gene data show CDR1 as LNHDA and CDR2 as SQIVND (reference sequence). V was cut by 5 bases and J by 10 bases, with 17 bases left in between. The CDR3 sequence: CASSPGGGRRKLFF. The sequenced part of the CDR3 DNA is TGTGCCAGTAGTCCCGGAGGGGGTCGCAGAAAA. Together with reference TRBV19 and TRBJ1-4, the CDR3 gives the full variable domain: DGGITQSPKYLFRKEGQNVTLSCEQNLNHDAMYWYRQDPGQGLRLIYYSQIVNDFQKGDIAEGYSVSREKKESFPLTVTSAQKNPTAFYLCASSPGGGRRKLFFGSGTQLSVL.

Comments on this clone: Sequencing ends 3 residues short of the CDR3 end; the germline J gene provides the rest. The chain combines TRBV20-1 with TRBJ1-1, with 9 positions matching TRBD1. The CDR3 has 14 residues. Germline V gene data show CDR1 as DFQATT and CDR2 as SNEGSKA (reference sequence). Trimming at V came to 6 bases and at J to 5 bases, leaving 10 bases not matched to a gene. CDR3 loop: CSALPGQGTTEAFF. CDR3 DNA, as far as it was read: TGCAGTGCCCTGCCGGGACAGGGAACGACTGAA.

As for this clone: The read ends 3 residues shy of where the CDR3 ends; the end is completed using the germline J gene. The rearrangement joins TRBV14 to TRBJ1-6; D remains ambiguous. Germline assignment: CDR1 SGHDN and CDR2 FVKESK. Trimming removed 0 bases at V and 11 bases at J, with 8 bases between. This CDR3 region has 13 residues. This CDR3 reads CASSQDGEAPLHF. Partial CDR3 DNA: TGTGCCAGCAGCCAAGACGGGGAAGCACCC.